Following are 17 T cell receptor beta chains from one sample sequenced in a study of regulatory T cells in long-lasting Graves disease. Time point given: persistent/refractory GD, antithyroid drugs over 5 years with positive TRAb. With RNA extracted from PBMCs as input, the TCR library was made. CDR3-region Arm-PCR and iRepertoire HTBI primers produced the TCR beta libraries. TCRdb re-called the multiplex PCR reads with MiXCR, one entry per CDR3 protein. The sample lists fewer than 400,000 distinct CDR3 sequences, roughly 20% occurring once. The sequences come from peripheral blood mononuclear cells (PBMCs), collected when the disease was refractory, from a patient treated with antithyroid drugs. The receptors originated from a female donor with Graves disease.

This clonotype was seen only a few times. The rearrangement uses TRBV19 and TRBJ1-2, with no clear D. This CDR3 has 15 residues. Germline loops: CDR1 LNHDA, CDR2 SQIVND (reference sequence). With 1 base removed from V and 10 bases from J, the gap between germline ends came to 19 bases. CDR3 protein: CASSIATREWSAYTF. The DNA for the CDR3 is TGTGCCAGTAGTATAGCGACGCGGGAATGGAGTGCCTACACCTTC.

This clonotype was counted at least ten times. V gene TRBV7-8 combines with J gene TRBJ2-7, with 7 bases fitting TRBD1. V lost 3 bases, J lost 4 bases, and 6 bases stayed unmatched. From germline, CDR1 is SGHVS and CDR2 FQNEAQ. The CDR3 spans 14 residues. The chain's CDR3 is CASSFTGVSYEQYF. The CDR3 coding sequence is TGTGCCAGCAGCTTCACAGGGGTTTCGTACGAGCAGTACTTC.

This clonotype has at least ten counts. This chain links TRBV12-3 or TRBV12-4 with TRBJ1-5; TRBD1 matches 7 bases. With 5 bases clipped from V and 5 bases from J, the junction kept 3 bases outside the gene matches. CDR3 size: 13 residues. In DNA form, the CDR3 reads TGTGCCAGCAGTGGGGGGACAGATCAGCCCCAGCATTTT. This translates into CASSGGTDQPQHF.

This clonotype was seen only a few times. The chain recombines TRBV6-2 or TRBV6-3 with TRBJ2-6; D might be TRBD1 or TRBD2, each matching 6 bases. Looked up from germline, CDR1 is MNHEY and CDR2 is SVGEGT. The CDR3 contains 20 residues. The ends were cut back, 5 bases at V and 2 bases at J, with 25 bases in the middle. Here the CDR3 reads CASSNEGGSYSIPGANVLTF. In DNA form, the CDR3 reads TGTGCCAGCAGTAATGAGGGGGGCAGCTATTCCATCCCTGGGGCCAACGTCCTGACTTTC.

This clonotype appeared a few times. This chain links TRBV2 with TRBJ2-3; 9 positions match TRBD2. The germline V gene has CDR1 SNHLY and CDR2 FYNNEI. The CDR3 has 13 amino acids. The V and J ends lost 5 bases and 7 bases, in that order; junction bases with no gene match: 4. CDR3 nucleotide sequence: TGTGCCAGCAGTATAGCGGGAGCAAATACGCAGTATTTT. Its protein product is CASSIAGANTQYF.

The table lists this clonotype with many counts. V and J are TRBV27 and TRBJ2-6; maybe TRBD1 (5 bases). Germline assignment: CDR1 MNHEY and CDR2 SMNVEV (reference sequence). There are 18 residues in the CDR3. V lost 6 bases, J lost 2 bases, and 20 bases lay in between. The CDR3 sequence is CASRPTGVGLAGANVLTF. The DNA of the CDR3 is TGTGCCAGCAGACCAACAGGAGTAGGTCTTGCTGGGGCCAACGTCCTGACTTTC. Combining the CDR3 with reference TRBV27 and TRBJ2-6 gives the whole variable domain EAQVTQNPRYLITVTGKKLTVTCSQNMNHEYMSWYRQDPGLGLRQIYYSMNVEVTDKGDVPEGYKVSRKEKRNFPLILESPSPNQTSLYFCASRPTGVGLAGANVLTFGAGSRLTVL.

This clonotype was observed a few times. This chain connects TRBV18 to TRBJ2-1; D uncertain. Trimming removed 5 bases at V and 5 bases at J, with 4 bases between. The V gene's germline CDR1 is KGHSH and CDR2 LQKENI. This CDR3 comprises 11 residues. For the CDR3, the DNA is TGTGCCAGCTCAGAGGACAATGAGCAGTTCTTC. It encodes CASSEDNEQFF.

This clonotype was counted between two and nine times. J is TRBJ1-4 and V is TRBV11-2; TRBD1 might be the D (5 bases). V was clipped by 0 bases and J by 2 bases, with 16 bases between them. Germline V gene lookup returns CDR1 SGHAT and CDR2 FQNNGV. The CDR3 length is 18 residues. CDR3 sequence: CASSLDPGSGTTNEKLFF. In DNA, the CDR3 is TGTGCCAGCAGCTTAGATCCGGGCTCCGGGACCACTAATGAAAAACTGTTTTTT.

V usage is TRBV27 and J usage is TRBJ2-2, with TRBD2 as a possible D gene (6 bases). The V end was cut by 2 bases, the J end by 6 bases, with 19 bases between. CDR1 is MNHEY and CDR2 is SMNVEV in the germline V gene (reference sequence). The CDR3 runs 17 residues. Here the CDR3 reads CASSLAGWGTRAGELFF. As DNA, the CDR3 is TGTGCCAGCAGTTTAGCGGGGTGGGGCACCCGGGCCGGGGAGCTGTTTTTT.

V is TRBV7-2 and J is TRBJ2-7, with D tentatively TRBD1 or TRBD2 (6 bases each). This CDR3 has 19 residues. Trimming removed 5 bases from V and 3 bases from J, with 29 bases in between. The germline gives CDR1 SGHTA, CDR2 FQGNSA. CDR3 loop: CASSQGKGGTSTSNYEQYF. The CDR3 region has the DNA TGTGCCAGCAGCCAAGGGAAGGGGGGCACATCCACGAGCAACTACGAGCAGTACTTC.

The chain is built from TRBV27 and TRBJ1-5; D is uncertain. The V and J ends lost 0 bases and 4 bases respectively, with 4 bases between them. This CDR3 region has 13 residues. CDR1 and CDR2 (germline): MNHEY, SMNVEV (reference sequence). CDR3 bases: TGTGCCAGCAGTTTATCCTATAATCAGCCCCAGCATTTT. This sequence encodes CASSLSYNQPQHF.

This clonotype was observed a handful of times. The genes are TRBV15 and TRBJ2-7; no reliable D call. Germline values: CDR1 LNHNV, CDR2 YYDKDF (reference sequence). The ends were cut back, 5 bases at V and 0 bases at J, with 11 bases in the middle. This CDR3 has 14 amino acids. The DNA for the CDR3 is TGTGCCACCAGCGATCCGGAGTCCTCCTACGAGCAGTACTTC. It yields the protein CATSDPESSYEQYF.

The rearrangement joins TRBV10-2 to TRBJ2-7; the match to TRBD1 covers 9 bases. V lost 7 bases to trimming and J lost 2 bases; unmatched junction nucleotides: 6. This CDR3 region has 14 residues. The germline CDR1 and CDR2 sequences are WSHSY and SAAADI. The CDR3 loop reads CASKRTGAAYEQYF. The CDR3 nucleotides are TGCGCCAGCAAGCGGACAGGGGCGGCCTACGAGCAGTACTTC.

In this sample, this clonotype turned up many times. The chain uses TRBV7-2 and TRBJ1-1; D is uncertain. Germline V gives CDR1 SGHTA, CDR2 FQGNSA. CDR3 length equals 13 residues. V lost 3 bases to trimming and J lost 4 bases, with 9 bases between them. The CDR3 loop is CASSFGFPTEAFF. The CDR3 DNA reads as TGTGCCAGCAGCTTCGGGTTCCCCACTGAAGCTTTCTTT. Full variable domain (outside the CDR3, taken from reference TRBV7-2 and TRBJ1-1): GAGVSQSPSNKVTEKGKDVELRCDPISGHTALYWYRQSLGQGLEFLIYFQGNSAPDKSGLPSDRFSAERTGGSVSTLTIQRTQQEDSAVYLCASSFGFPTEAFFGQGTRLTVV.

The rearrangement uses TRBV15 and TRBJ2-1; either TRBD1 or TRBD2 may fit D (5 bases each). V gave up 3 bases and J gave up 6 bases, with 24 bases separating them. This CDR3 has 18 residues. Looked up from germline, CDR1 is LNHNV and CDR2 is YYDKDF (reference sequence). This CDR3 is CATSSSLRVRDRGNEQFF. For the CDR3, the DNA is TGTGCCACCAGCAGTTCCTTACGAGTGAGGGACCGAGGCAATGAGCAGTTCTTC. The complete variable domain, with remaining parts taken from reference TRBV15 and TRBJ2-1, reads DAMVIQNPRYQVTQFGKPVTLSCSQTLNHNVMYWYQQKSSQAPKLLFHYYDKDFNNEADTPDNFQSRRPNTSFCFLDIRSPGLGDTAMYLCATSSSLRVRDRGNEQFFGPGTRLTVL.

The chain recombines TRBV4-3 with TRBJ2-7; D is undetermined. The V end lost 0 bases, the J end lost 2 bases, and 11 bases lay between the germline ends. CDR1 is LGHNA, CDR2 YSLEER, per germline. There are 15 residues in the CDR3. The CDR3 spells CASSQDTYKTYEQYF. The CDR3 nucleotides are TGCGCCAGCAGCCAAGATACGTACAAAACCTACGAGCAGTACTTC.

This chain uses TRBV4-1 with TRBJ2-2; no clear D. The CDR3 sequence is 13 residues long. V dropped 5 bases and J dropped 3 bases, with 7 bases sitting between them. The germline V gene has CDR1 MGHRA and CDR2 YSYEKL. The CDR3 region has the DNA TGCGCCAGCAGCTTCACCGACACCGGGGAGCTGTTTTTT. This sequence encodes CASSFTDTGELFF.